This T cell receptor beta chain was captured in a study of cytomegalovirus exposure and HLA in healthy donors. Study-wide results and limits: Testing in vitro showed three CMV-associated chains specific for CMV antigens. Cytomegalovirus association was assigned to approximately 160 TCR beta chains. Most TCRs appeared rarely, but some public TCRs recurred in many donors.

Note on this clone: As yet, its antigen is unknown.

V was shortened by 7 bases and J by 4 bases, with 12 bases between the two germline ends. This CDR3 is 13 amino acids long. The germline gives CDR1 MNHEY, CDR2 SMNVEV (reference sequence). This table comes from immunoSEQ multiplex PCR, and its TCRdb copy is limited to in-frame clones, with some not included. The sample holds under 250,000 clones, about nine tenths seen once. This receptor was identified in a woman between 18 and 30 years old in good health and CMV-seropositive. The sequenced sample was PBMCs. The chain recombines TRBV27 with TRBJ2-3, with D unclear. Written as DNA, the CDR3 is TGTGCCAGCACTCTTCTAGGATCAGATACGCAGTATTTT. Encoded protein: CASTLLGSDTQYF.